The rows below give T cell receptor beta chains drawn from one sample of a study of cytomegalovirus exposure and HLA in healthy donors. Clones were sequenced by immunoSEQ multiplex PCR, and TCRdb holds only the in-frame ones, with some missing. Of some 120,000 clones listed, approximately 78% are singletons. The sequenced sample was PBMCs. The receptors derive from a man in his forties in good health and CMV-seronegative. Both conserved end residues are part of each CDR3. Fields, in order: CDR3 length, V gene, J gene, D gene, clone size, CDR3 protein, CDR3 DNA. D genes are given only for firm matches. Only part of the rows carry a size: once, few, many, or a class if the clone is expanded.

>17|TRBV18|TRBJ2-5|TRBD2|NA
CASSPRTSGSVGETQYF
TGTGCCAGCTCACCAAGGACTAGCGGGAGCGTTGGGGAGACCCAGTACTTC
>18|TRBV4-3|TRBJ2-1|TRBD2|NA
CASSPLPSLADSYNEQFF
TGCGCCAGCAGCCCCCTTCCTTCACTAGCGGATTCATACAATGAGCAGTTCTTC
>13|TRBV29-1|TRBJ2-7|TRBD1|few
CSVRTGGPYEQYF
TGCAGCGTCCGGACAGGGGGCCCCTACGAGCAGTACTTC
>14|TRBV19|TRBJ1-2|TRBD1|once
CASRGGGQDYGYTF
TGTGCCAGTAGAGGAGGCGGACAGGACTATGGCTACACCTTC
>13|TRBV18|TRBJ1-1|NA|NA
CASSPRVDTEAFF
TGTGCCAGCTCACCACGAGTCGACACTGAAGCTTTCTTT
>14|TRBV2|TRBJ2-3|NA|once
CASNTWASTDTQYF
TGTGCCAGCAACACGTGGGCTAGCACAGATACGCAGTATTTT
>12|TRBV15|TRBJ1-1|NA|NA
CATSRDSFEAFF
TGTGCCACCAGCAGGGACTCCTTTGAAGCTTTCTTT
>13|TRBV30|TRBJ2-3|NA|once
CAWSHYSGQMEYF
TGTGCCTGGAGTCATTACTCGGGACAAATGGAGTATTTT
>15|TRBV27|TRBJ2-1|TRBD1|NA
CASSPRQGLHNEQFF
TGTGCCAGTAGTCCACGACAGGGGTTGCACAATGAGCAGTTCTTC
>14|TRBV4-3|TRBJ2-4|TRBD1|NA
CASSQSGGKNIQYF
TGCGCCAGCAGCCAATCAGGGGGCAAAAACATTCAGTACTTC
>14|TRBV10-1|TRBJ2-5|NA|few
CASSRAGAGETQYF
TGCGCCAGCAGCAGGGCGGGGGCCGGGGAGACCCAGTACTTC
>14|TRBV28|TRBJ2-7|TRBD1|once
CASSPTGGLYEQYF
TGTGCCAGCAGCCCGACAGGGGGGCTCTACGAGCAGTACTTC